Listed here is a single TCR beta chain. No antigen is known for it. From the cysteine through the phenylalanine, the CDR3 covers 14 amino acids. The record lacks a DNA sequence. The germline V gene gives CDR1 as SGHVS and CDR2 as FNYEAQ. For each CD8+ T cell subset, flow sorting was done in triplicate, and roughly 330,000 cells per subset went directly into RLT lysis buffer. To keep memory contaminants out, a stringent definition of naive CD8+ T cells was applied: CD45RO-CCR7+CD27+CD95-. Peripheral blood mononuclear cells were isolated from buffy coats by standard density gradient centrifugation. A FACSAria III was used to flow-sort naive CD8+ T cells into CXCR3-negative and CXCR3-positive populations. Total RNA was extracted from sorted cells using an RNeasy Mini Kit. This entry is derived from a study of CXCR3-negative and CXCR3-positive naive CD8 T cells (dated by TCRdb to between 2018 and 2021). As for the study more broadly: In total, about 150 million TRB reads were obtained, corresponding to roughly 1.5 +/- 0.3 million reads per library. Diversity and physicochemical repertoire analyses covered some eleven donors pooled from two independent experiments. TRBV-TRBJ cluster analysis included naive subsets from roughly 5 donors and memory cells from 3 donors. The paper as a whole reports these results and caveats: Compared with CXCR3-negative naive cells, CXCR3-positive naive cells had TRB CDR3s with higher hydrophobicity (lower Kidera factor 4), lower energy, and higher strength and volume indices. CXCR3 expression partially decreased after cryopreservation, so most assays used freshly isolated PBMCs. TRBV-TRBJ usage was similar between naive CXCR3-negative and CXCR3-positive cells from the same donor, while memory cells showed distinct patterns. Repertoire diversity was comparably high in both naive subsets but much lower in memory CD8+ T cells. Surface CD5, linked to self-reactivity in mice, was comparable between naive subsets; TCR interaction strength was therefore also inferred from TRB CDR3 physicochemical properties.

Sequencing took place on a NextSeq 550. The Human TCR Profiling Kit (MiLaboratory) was used to make UMI-labeled 5' RACE TRB cDNA libraries. cDNA synthesis used the entire amount of extracted RNA, and PCR amplification then used the entire amount of cDNA produced. The libraries were made side by side, with each library going through the same number of PCR cycles. In the paper's pipeline: With a requirement of at least two reads per UMI, MIGEC and MiXCR extracted about 52,000 +/- 9,100 unique UMI-labeled TRB cDNA molecules per library. On average, each library contained approximately 40,000 +/- 10,000 functional in-frame TRB CDR3 nucleotide clonotypes without stop codons. After each sample was downsampled to 5000 UMI-labeled TRB molecules, VDJtools was used to calculate diversity metrics such as normalized Shannon-Wiener and Chao1. VDJtools computed clonotype-size-weighted physicochemical properties of the central five CDR3 residues: interaction energy, strength, volume and Kidera factor 4. Once TCRdb had reprocessed the reads, it stored one entry per CDR3 protein sequence and supplied no DNA. The V and J calls come from TCRdb's annotation, not from the publication. This sample's clone table shows around 61,000 distinct CDR3 sequences. 0.55% to 0.75% of the sample is held by the ten biggest clonotypes.

The clonotype comes from a human donor in good health. Some clones in this sample may be carry-over from other donors' samples. Sequencing was performed on naive CXCR3+ CD8+ T cells from blood. The sample's cell subset or site label, decoded: CD45RO-CCR7+CD27+CD95- naive CD8+ T cells expressing CXCR3 (TNR3+). In this chain, TRBV7-6 is recombined with TRBJ2-1. The CDR3 region: CASSLEGRYNEQFF.